The next 26 T cell receptor beta chains were all read from a single sample in a study of CD8 T cells in ankylosing spondylitis. MiXCR, applied by TCRdb to the 5' RACE reads, yields one record per CDR3 protein. The repertoire holds roughly 200,000 distinct CDR3 sequences, about a quarter seen once, with 5% to 8% in the top ten. The sample comprised blood, either unsorted or a sorted T cell fraction (not recorded which). Receptors originate from a male donor with ankylosing spondylitis or in good health (not recorded which).

This clonotype has at least ten counts. The V and J genes are TRBV4-1 and TRBJ2-1; D may be TRBD1 or TRBD2 (5 bases each). Germline CDR1 reads MGHRA; CDR2 reads YSYEKL. The CDR3 has 16 amino acids. Trimming took 4 bases from V and 4 from J, leaving 17 bases between them. The CDR3 sequence is CASSPRGDGVYNEQFF. The CDR3 region has the DNA TGCGCCAGCAGCCCTAGGGGAGATGGTGTATACAATGAGCAGTTCTTC.

The chain has TRBV20-1 and TRBJ2-4; 11 bases align to TRBD2. Germline V lookup: CDR1 DFQATT, CDR2 SNEGSKA (reference sequence). The CDR3 length is 15 residues. J lost 0 bases, V lost 5 bases, and 3 bases had no gene match. The CDR3: CSALTSGVAKNIQYF. Here the CDR3 DNA reads TGCAGTGCTTTGACTAGCGGGGTAGCCAAAAACATTCAGTACTTC.

V is TRBV29-1 and J is TRBJ1-5; D is ambiguous. CDR3 size: 10 residues. CDR1 SQVTM and CDR2 ANQGSEA come from the germline V gene. V dropped 2 bases and J dropped 6 bases, with 2 bases sitting between them. The CDR3 region has the DNA TGCAGCGTTGAAACTCAGCCCCAGCATTTT. This sequence encodes CSVETQPQHF.

This clonotype was recorded many times. The V and J genes are TRBV18 and TRBJ2-3; TRBD2 matches at 8 bases. The CDR3 has 16 residues. V lost 0 bases to trimming and J lost 6 bases; unmatched junction nucleotides: 8. The germline gives CDR1 KGHSH, CDR2 LQKENI. This CDR3 is CASSPPNRRGADTQYF. CDR3 nucleotide sequence: TGTGCCAGCTCACCACCGAATCGGCGGGGGGCGGATACGCAGTATTTT.

The V call is TRBV7-2, the J call TRBJ2-2; D is undetermined. CDR1 and CDR2 from the germline V gene are SGHTA and FQGNSA. With 1 base removed from V and 6 bases from J, the gap between germline ends came to 9 bases. The CDR3 is 14 amino acids. CDR3 region: CASSLVSDAGELFF. As DNA, the CDR3 is TGTGCCAGCAGCTTAGTTTCGGACGCCGGGGAGCTGTTTTTT.

This clonotype showed up many times. This chain links TRBV10-3 with TRBJ2-5; a weak D match, TRBD2 (5 bases). Trimming took 6 bases from V and 3 from J, leaving 8 bases between them. CDR3 size: 12 residues. Germline CDR1 ENHRY, CDR2 SYGVKD. The CDR3 DNA reads TGTGCCATCAGGGGAGAGGAAGAGACCCAGTACTTC. It is translated as CAIRGEEETQYF.

The genes are TRBV7-2 and TRBJ1-5, with D possibly being TRBD1 (5 bases). This CDR3 region has 13 residues. Germline V lookup: CDR1 SGHTA, CDR2 FQGNSA. V lost 5 bases and J 9 bases, leaving 14 bases between the germline ends. CDR3 DNA: TGTGCCAGCAGCCCCGGGGGTGGGGGGCCCCAGCATTTT. This sequence encodes CASSPGGGGPQHF.

The rearrangement joins TRBV5-1 to TRBJ2-3; 10 nucleotides agree with TRBD1. Germline CDR1 SGHRS, CDR2 YFSETQ. Trimming took 9 bases from V and 3 from J; bases not matched to a gene: 4. The CDR3 contains 13 residues. This CDR3 is CATRDRGTDTQYF. The CDR3 nucleotides are TGCGCCACTAGGGACAGGGGAACAGATACGCAGTATTTT.

This chain links TRBV7-8 with TRBJ1-2, with D tentatively TRBD1 (5 bases). V gave up 0 bases and J gave up 2 bases, with 13 bases separating them. Germline CDR1 is SGHVS and CDR2 is FQNEAQ. The CDR3 totals 16 residues. The CDR3 region has the DNA TGTGCCAGCAGCTTAGCGTCTGGGGCAGCAAACTATGGCTACACCTTC. This sequence encodes CASSLASGAANYGYTF.

This clonotype has at least ten counts. V gene TRBV9 combines with J gene TRBJ2-1; 7 nucleotides align to TRBD2. V dropped 1 base and J dropped 2; count of bases not matched to a gene: 3. Germline lookup yields CDR1 SGDLS and CDR2 YYNGEE. The CDR3 covers 15 residues. The CDR3 sequence is CASSVSSGPYNEQFF. The CDR3 bases are TGTGCCAGCAGCGTATCTAGCGGCCCCTACAATGAGCAGTTCTTC.

This clonotype was found many times. The chain uses TRBV20-1 and TRBJ2-3; 10 bases fit TRBD2. Unmatched junction bases numbered 10, after V lost 6 bases and J lost 4 bases. Germline CDR1 and CDR2: DFQATT and SNEGSKA (reference sequence). The length of the CDR3 is 15 residues. CDR3 sequence: CSAGRNLAGADTQYF. The CDR3 bases are TGCAGTGCGGGGCGGAACCTAGCGGGAGCAGATACGCAGTATTTT.

J is TRBJ2-1 and V is TRBV7-8; 7 bases line up with TRBD2. V lost 5 bases and J lost 3; bases outside the gene matches: 7. Germline assignment: CDR1 SGHVS and CDR2 FQNEAQ. This CDR3 has 15 amino acids. As DNA, the CDR3 is TGTGCCAGCAGCAAGACGGGGGACTACTACAATGAGCAGTTCTTC. This gives the protein CASSKTGDYYNEQFF.

This sequence joins TRBV11-2 and TRBJ2-7; 9 bases fit TRBD1. This CDR3 is 16 amino acids long. V dropped 6 bases and J dropped 4; count of bases not matched to a gene: 13. The germline gives CDR1 SGHAT, CDR2 FQNNGV. Here the CDR3 reads CASSPAGTGSLYEQYF. The CDR3 DNA reads as TGTGCCAGCAGTCCTGCCGGGACAGGGTCTTTATACGAGCAGTACTTC. Looking up the rest from reference TRBV11-2 and TRBJ2-7 gives the full variable domain: EAGVAQSPRYKIIEKRQSVAFWCNPISGHATLYWYQQILGQGPKLLIQFQNNGVVDDSQLPKDRFSAERLKGVDSTLKIQPAKLEDSAVYLCASSPAGTGSLYEQYFGPGTRLTVT.

This clonotype has only a few counts. The chain carries TRBV6-1 and TRBJ2-3; the D call may be TRBD1 or TRBD2 (5 bases each). V lost 4 bases to trimming and J lost 0 bases, with 14 bases between them. The CDR3 is made up of 16 amino acids. The germline CDR1 and CDR2 sequences are MNHNS and SASEGT. As DNA, the CDR3 is TGTGCCAGCAGTGCCATGGGACCAGCGAGCACAGATACGCAGTATTTT. This codes for CASSAMGPASTDTQYF.

This clonotype was recorded at least ten times. The rearrangement uses TRBV11-2 and TRBJ2-3, with 7 bases identical to TRBD2. This CDR3 has 15 residues. V was clipped by 1 base and J by 4 bases; unmatched bases: 5. The germline gives CDR1 SGHAT, CDR2 FQNNGV. For the CDR3, the DNA is TGTGCCAGCAGCTTAGGCGGGGGAGAGGCAGATACGCAGTATTTT. It specifies CASSLGGGEADTQYF.

This clonotype was recorded many times. This chain connects TRBV20-1 to TRBJ2-7; D remains ambiguous. V was cut by 1 base and J by 7 bases, with 17 bases left in between. Per the germline V gene, CDR1 is DFQATT and CDR2 is SNEGSKA (reference sequence). The CDR3 consists of 14 residues. The DNA of the CDR3 is TGCAGTGCTAGAGGTAGATCCCATGGGTTAGAGCAGTACTTC. Protein product: CSARGRSHGLEQYF.

This clonotype was found many times. The rearrangement links TRBV12-3 or TRBV12-4 to TRBJ2-2; D is perhaps TRBD1 (6 bases). The CDR3 consists of 13 residues. V dropped 5 bases and J dropped 7 bases, with 11 bases sitting between them. The DNA of the CDR3 is TGTGCCAGCAGTCCAGACAGGTTCGGGGAGCTGTTTTTT. It translates to CASSPDRFGELFF.

The chain carries TRBV18 and TRBJ1-1; TRBD1 matches at 7 bases. Trimming at V came to 3 bases and at J to 0 bases, leaving 7 bases not matched to a gene. Germline lookup yields CDR1 KGHSH and CDR2 LQKENI. The CDR3 contains 16 residues. CDR3 in amino acids: CASSPGQTTMNTEAFF. DNA of the CDR3: TGTGCCAGCTCACCGGGACAGACCACTATGAACACTGAAGCTTTCTTT.

This clonotype has only a few counts. The V gene is TRBV11-2, the J gene TRBJ2-1; 8 bases map to TRBD1. Germline CDR1 reads SGHAT; CDR2 reads FQNNGV. The junction had 2 bases not matched to a gene; V was cut back by 3 bases and J by 1 base. The CDR3 has 15 residues. The CDR3 region is CASSFGDRSYNEQFF. DNA of the CDR3: TGTGCCAGCAGCTTCGGGGACAGGTCCTACAATGAGCAGTTCTTC.

This clonotype was picked up many times. The J gene is TRBJ2-5, the V gene TRBV12-3 or TRBV12-4; D is undetermined. The V end lost 6 bases, the J end lost 5 bases, and 10 bases lay between the germline ends. This CDR3 region has 12 residues. CDR3 region: CASSPGYETQYF. CDR3 DNA: TGTGCCAGCAGCCCCGGATACGAGACCCAGTACTTC.

This clonotype was recorded many times. The chain joins TRBV27 to TRBJ1-2, with no clear D. Trimming took 0 bases from V and 6 from J, leaving 14 bases between them. Germline V gene sequence: CDR1 MNHEY, CDR2 SMNVEV (reference sequence). The CDR3 contains 15 residues. As DNA, the CDR3 is TGTGCCAGCAGTTTATCGATGTGGACCATAAATGGCTACACCTTC. Translated: CASSLSMWTINGYTF.

This clonotype was seen a handful of times. The chain uses TRBV20-1 and TRBJ2-1, with D perhaps TRBD1 (5 bases). V was cut by 1 base and J by 1 base, with 14 bases left in between. CDR1 and CDR2 from the germline V gene are DFQATT and SNEGSKA (reference sequence). The CDR3 runs 16 residues. CDR3 nucleotide sequence: TGCAGTGCTAGAGGAGGATTGGGGCGATCCTACAATGAGCAGTTCTTC. As protein: CSARGGLGRSYNEQFF.

Details on this clonotype: A read error may account for a junction end that differs from germline. The genes are TRBV7-2 and TRBJ2-1, with no clear D. This CDR3 is built from 17 residues. Per germline, CDR1 SGHTA and CDR2 FQGNSA. CDR3 residues: CASSLAKNKVGYKEQFF. CDR3 nucleotides: TGTGCCAGCAGCTTAGCGAAAAACAAAGTCGGCTACAAGGAGCAGTTCTTC.

This clonotype was seen ten or more times. The J gene is TRBJ2-3, the V gene TRBV7-6; 8 positions match TRBD2. V lost 2 bases to trimming and J lost 5 bases; unmatched junction nucleotides: 9. From germline, CDR1 is SGHVS and CDR2 FNYEAQ. This CDR3 region has 16 residues. The CDR3 DNA reads TGTGCCAGCAGCTTATCCAGCGGGAGTTTGATAGATACGCAGTATTTT. Its translation is CASSLSSGSLIDTQYF.

There are many counts of this clonotype. The CDR3 DNA follows: TGTGCCAGCACCCAACCGGGACAGGGGGCGAACGAGCAGTACTTC. Protein sequence: CASTQPGQGANEQYF. The chain carries TRBV7-9 and TRBJ2-7; TRBD1 matches at 12 bases. The V segment lost 7 bases and the J segment 5 bases; nucleotides outside the gene matches: 9. This CDR3 is built from 15 residues. Germline assignment: CDR1 SEHNR and CDR2 FQNEAQ (reference sequence).

This clonotype occurred many times. The chain uses TRBV12-3 or TRBV12-4 and TRBJ1-1, with no clear D. There are 12 residues in the CDR3. V was shortened by 6 bases and J by 5 bases, with 10 bases between the two germline ends. Here the CDR3 reads CASSLILTEAFF. Here the CDR3 DNA reads TGTGCCAGCAGCCTAATCTTGACTGAAGCTTTCTTT.